This T cell receptor beta chain was identified during a study of T cells in Graves' hyperthyroidism and ophthalmopathy. Overall study findings and caveats: Most thyroid-expanded clonotypes above 0.001 were also found in blood.

TCR beta CDR3 regions were amplified from RNA. TCR CDR3 underwent first-round RT-PCR with the HTBI primer set. In TCRdb, the multiplex PCR reads were re-called with MiXCR into one record per CDR3 protein. The sample consists of just under 750,000 distinct CDR3 sequences, roughly 32% of them appearing once. Of note for this clonotype: Its antigen is as yet unknown.

V lost 7 bases to trimming and J lost 8 bases; unmatched junction nucleotides: 14. The length of the CDR3 is 16 residues. Germline CDR1 reads LNHDA; CDR2 reads SQIVND (reference sequence). This sequence joins TRBV19 and TRBJ1-2; 12 bases are shared with TRBD1. Sequencing was performed on blood. This TCR was sampled from a middle-aged woman with Graves' hyperthyroidism. The CDR3 spells CASNNTPGQGARGYTF. In DNA, the CDR3 is TGTGCCAGTAATAATACCCCGGGACAGGGGGCGCGCGGCTACACCTTC.